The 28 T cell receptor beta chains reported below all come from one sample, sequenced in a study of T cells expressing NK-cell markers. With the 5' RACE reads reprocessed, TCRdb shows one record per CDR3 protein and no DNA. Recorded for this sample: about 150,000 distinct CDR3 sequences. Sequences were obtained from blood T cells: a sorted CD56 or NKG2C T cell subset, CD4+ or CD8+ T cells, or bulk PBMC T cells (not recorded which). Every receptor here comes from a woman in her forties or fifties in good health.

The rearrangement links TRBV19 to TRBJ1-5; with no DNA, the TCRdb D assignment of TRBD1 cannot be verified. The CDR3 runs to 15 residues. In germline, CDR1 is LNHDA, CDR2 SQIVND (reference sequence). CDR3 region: CASSILGQFNQPQHF.

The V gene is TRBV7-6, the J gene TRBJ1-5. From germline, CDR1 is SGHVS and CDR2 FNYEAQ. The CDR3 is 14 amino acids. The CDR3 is CASSLGDSNQPQHF.

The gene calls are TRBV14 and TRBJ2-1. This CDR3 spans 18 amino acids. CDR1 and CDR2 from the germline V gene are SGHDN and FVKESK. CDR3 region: CASSHPRPIRGPQLSRFF.

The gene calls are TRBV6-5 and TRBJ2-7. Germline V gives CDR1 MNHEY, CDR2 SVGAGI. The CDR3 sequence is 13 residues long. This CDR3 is CASRADGPYEQYF.

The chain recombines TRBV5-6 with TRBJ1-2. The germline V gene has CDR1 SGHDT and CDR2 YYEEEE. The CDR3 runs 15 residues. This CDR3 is CASSFSPDPRYGYTF.

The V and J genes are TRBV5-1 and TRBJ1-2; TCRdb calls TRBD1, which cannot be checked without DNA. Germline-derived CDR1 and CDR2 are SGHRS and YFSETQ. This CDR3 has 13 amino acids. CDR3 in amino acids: CASSWTGPDGYTF.

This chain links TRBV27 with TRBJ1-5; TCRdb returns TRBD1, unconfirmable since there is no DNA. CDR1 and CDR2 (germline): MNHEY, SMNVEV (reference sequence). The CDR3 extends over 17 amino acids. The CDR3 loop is CASSSTRSEYSNQPQHF.

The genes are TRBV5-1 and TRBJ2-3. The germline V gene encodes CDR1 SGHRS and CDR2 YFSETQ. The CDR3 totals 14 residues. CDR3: CASSLGWEPDTQYF.

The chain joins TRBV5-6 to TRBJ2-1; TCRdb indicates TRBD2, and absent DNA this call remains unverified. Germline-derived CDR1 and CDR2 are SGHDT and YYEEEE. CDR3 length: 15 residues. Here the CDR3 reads CASSPKRGLHNEQFF.

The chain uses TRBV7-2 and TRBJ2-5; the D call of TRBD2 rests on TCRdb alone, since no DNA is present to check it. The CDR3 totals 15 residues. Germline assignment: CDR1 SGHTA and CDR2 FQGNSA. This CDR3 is CASSFYSGRGETQYF.

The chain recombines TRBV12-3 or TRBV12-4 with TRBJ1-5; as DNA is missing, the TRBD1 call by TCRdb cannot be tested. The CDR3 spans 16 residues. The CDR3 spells CASSLGLQGGNQPQHF.

The CDR3 is CASSQVASAPYNEQFF. This chain uses TRBV4-2 with TRBJ2-1; TCRdb proposes TRBD2, but this gene call is untestable without DNA. Looked up from germline, CDR1 is LGHNA and CDR2 is YNFKEQ. The CDR3 has 16 amino acids.

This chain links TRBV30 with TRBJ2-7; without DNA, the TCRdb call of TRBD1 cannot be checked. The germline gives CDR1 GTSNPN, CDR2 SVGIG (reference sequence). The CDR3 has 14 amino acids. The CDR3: CAWRGQASSYEQYF.

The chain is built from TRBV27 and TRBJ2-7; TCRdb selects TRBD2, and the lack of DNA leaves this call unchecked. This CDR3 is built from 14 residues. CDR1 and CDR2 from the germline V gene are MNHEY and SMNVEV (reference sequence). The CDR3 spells CASSFLGLTNEQYF.

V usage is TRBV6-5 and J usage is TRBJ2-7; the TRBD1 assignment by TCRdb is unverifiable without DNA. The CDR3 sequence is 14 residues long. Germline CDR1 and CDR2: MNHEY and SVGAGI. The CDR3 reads CASSTGQGAYEQYF.

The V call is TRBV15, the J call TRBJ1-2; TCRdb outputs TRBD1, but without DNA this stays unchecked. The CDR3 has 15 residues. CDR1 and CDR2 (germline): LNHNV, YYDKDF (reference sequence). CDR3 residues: CATSPGRTGGVGYTF.

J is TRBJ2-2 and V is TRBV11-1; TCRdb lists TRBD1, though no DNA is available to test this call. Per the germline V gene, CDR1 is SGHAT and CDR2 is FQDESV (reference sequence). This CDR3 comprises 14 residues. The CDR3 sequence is CASSFTGADGELFF.

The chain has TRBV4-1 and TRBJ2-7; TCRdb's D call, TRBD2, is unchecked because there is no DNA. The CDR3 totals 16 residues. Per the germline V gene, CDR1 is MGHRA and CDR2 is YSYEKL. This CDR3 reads CASSPTLTSGSYEQYF.

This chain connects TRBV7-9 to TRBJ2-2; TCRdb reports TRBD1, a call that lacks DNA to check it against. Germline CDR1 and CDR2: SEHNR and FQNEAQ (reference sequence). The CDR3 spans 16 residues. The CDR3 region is CASSSYRDTEGGELFF.

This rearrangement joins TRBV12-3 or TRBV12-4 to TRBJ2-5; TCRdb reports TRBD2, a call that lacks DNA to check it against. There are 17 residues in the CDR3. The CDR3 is CASSPPGASGRGETQYF.

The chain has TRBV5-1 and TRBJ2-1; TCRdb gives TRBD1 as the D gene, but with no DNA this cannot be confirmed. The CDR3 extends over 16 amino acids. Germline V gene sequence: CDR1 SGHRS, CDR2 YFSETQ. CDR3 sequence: CASSLGQGITYNEQFF.

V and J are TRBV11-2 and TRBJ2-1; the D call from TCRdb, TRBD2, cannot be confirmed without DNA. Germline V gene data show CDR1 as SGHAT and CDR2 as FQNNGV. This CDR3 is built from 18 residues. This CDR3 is CASSLDRGLAGVSNEQFF.

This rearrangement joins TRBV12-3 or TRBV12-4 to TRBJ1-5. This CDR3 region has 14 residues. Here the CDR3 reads CASSFGQYNQPQHF.

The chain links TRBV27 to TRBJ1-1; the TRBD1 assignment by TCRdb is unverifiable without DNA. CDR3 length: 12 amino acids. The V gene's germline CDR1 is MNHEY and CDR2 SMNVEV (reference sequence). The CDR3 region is CASRPSGPETFF.

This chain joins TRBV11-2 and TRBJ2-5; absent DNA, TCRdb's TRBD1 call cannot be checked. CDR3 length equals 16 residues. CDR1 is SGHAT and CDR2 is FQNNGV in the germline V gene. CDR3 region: CASSLGFSPIQETQYF.

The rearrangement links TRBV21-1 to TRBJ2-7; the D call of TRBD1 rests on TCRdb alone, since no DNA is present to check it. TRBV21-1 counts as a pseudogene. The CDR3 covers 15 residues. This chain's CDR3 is CASSKEDGACYEQYF.

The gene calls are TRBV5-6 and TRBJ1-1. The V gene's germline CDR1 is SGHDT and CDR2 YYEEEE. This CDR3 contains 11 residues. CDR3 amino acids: CASSPLMEAFF. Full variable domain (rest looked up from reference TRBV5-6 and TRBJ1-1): DAGVTQSPTHLIKTRGQQVTLRCSPKSGHDTVSWYQQALGQGPQFIFQYYEEEERQRGNFPDRFSGHQFPNYSSELNVNALLLGDSALYLCASSPLMEAFFGQGTRLTVV.

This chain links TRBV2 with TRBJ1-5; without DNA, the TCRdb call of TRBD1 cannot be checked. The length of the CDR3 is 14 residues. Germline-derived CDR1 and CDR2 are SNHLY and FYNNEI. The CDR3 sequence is CASSLHRGGQPQHF. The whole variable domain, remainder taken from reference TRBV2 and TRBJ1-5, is EPEVTQTPSHQVTQMGQEVILRCVPISNHLYFYWYRQILGQKVEFLVSFYNNEISEKSEIFDDQFSVERPDGSNFTLKIRSTKLEDSAMYFCASSLHRGGQPQHFGDGTRLSIL.